Listed below are T cell receptor beta chains from one sample, sequenced in a study of control samples from healthy donors and cancer patients. Sequenced by immunoSEQ multiplex PCR; TCRdb stores in-frame clones only, minus some. Of around 250,000 clones in the sample, roughly 82% were seen once. Material: PBMCs. Receptor source: a woman aged 55 to 70 with lung cancer. Both conserved end residues are part of each CDR3. Fields, in order: J gene, D gene, V gene, clone size, CDR3 DNA, CDR3 protein. D genes are given only for firm matches. Size is omitted from some rows. Given values are once, few, many or a class for expanded clones.

TRBJ2-3 TRBD2 TRBV19 . TGTGCCACCAGGGGCCTAGCGGGAGGGGGCACAGATACGCAGTATTTT CATRGLAGGGTDTQYF
TRBJ1-2 . TRBV2 . TGTGCCAGCAGTGTGCAGGGGAACTATGGCTACACCTTC CASSVQGNYGYTF
TRBJ2-2 TRBD2 TRBV9 . TGTGCCAGCAGCCCCGGACTAGCGGGAGGGATTAACACCGGGGAGCTGTTTTTT CASSPGLAGGINTGELFF
TRBJ1-3 . TRBV6-6 . TGTGCCAGCAGTTACTCGAGTCGGAACTCTGGAAACACCATATATTTT CASSYSSRNSGNTIYF
TRBJ1-2 . TRBV5-1 . TGCGCCAGCAGTTCATCCTCCCTGGACGGCCGCAACTATGGCTACACCTTC CASSSSSLDGRNYGYTF
TRBJ1-2 . TRBV5-1 . TGCGCCAGCAGCTTGGTAGGGAGGTCGGGCTACACCTTC CASSLVGRSGYTF
TRBJ2-7 . TRBV11-2 . TGTGCCAGCAGCTTAACTGCAGCGTTCTACGAGCAGTACTTC CASSLTAAFYEQYF
TRBJ2-3 . TRBV6-5 . TGTGCCAGCATGAAACCTGGGGGCACAGATACGCAGTATTTT CASMKPGGTDTQYF
TRBJ1-1 TRBD1 TRBV5-6 . TGTGCCAGCAGCTTAACAGGGGCCCCAACTGAAGCTTTCTTT CASSLTGAPTEAFF
TRBJ2-5 . TRBV5-1 . TGCGCCAGCAGCTTGGACAGACCTATCCAAGAGACCCAGTACTTC CASSLDRPIQETQYF
TRBJ1-1 . TRBV15 . TGTGCACAGGAGGGAGCGGAGGAGGAGAACACTGAAGCTTTCTTT CAQEGAEEENTEAFF
TRBJ1-1 . TRBV3-1/TRBV3-2 . TGTGCCAGCAGCCCCCGTCTCACAGCGAACACTGAAGCTTTCTTT CASSPRLTANTEAFF
TRBJ1-2 . TRBV30 . TGTGCCTGGAGTGTACACAGGGTCAGAGTTGGCTACACCTTC CAWSVHRVRVGYTF
TRBJ2-7 TRBD2 TRBV10-2 once TGCGCCAGCAGTGTGGCTAGCGGGGGACCCACCTCCTACGAGCAGTACTTC CASSVASGGPTSYEQYF
TRBJ1-2 TRBD1 TRBV7-8 . TGTGCCAGCAGCCCAAGGGACAGAGGGGACTATGGCTACACCTTC CASSPRDRGDYGYTF
TRBJ1-1 TRBD1 TRBV7-9 . TGTGCCAGCAGCAGTCAGGGGGGGATAGGCACTGAAGCTTTCTTT CASSSQGGIGTEAFF
TRBJ2-5 . TRBV4-1 many TGCGCCAGCAGCCAATGGCGGGGAGAGACCCAGTACTTC CASSQWRGETQYF
TRBJ1-3 TRBD1 TRBV7-8 few TGTGCCAGCAGCCCGGACAGGGCTGGAAACACCATATATTTT CASSPDRAGNTIYF
TRBJ2-3 . TRBV19 . TGTGCCAGTAGTATCCTTGGCGGTACGCAGTATTTT CASSILGGTQYF
TRBJ2-5 . TRBV9 . TGTGCCAGCAGCGTAGTTGGCCAGGAGACCCAGTACTTC CASSVVGQETQYF
TRBJ1-2 . TRBV5-6 . TGTGCCAGCAGCCTGATGGGAGAGGGAAGCTATGGCTACACCTTC CASSLMGEGSYGYTF
TRBJ1-1 . TRBV12-3/TRBV12-4 . TGTGCCAGCAGTTTGGCGGCGGACACTGAAGCTTTCTTT CASSLAADTEAFF
TRBJ1-2 TRBD1 TRBV28 . TGTGCCAGCAGTTCAGGACAGGGGACTAGCTACACCTTC CASSSGQGTSYTF
TRBJ1-5 . TRBV9 . TGTGCCAGCAGCGTAGGCACCCTTAGCAATCAGCCCCAGCATTTT CASSVGTLSNQPQHF
TRBJ2-1 . TRBV5-1 . TGCGCCAGCAGCTTGGGCCAGACCGGTGAGCAGTTCTTC CASSLGQTGEQFF
TRBJ2-1 TRBD2 TRBV9 . TGTGCCAGCAGCGCCCGACTAGCGGGAGGGGATGAGCAGTTCTTC CASSARLAGGDEQFF
TRBJ1-5 . TRBV2 few TGTGCCAGCGGAGGGGGGGGGTCCCAGCATTTT CASGGGGSQHF
TRBJ2-1 TRBD2 TRBV24-1 . TGTGCCACCAGTGATTCACTAGCGGGATTATACAATGAGCAGTTCTTC CATSDSLAGLYNEQFF
TRBJ1-2 . TRBV7-6 . TGTGCCAGCAGCTTATGGACTCCTGGCTACACCTTC CASSLWTPGYTF
TRBJ2-6 TRBD2 TRBV2 . TGTGCCAGCAGTCTAGCGGGCCGCTCTGGGGCCAACGTCCTGACTTTC CASSLAGRSGANVLTF
TRBJ1-1 . TRBV19 . TGTGCCAGTACTCCGGGACCCCTTTTTGGGAACACTGAAGCTTTCTTT CASTPGPLFGNTEAFF
TRBJ2-7 . TRBV5-1 . TGCGCCAGCAGCTTGAGAGTAGATTCACCCTACGAGCAGTACTTC CASSLRVDSPYEQYF
TRBJ2-3 . TRBV5-1 . TGCGCCAGCAGCTTGGGAGCGGCAGGTGGCACAGATACGCAGTATTTT CASSLGAAGGTDTQYF
TRBJ1-4 . TRBV28 . TGTGCCAGCACCCTTCCTGGATTCTATGAAAAACTGTTTTTT CASTLPGFYEKLFF
TRBJ1-2 TRBD1 TRBV18 . TGTGCCAGCCGTGAGGGGACAGGGAATGGCTACACCTTC CASREGTGNGYTF
TRBJ2-6 . TRBV18 . TGTGCCAGCTCTCGCGGGACCTCTGGGGCCAACGTCCTGACTTTC CASSRGTSGANVLTF
TRBJ2-7 . TRBV18 . TGTGCCAGCTCACCATCCAGGTACTACGAGCAGTACTTC CASSPSRYYEQYF
TRBJ1-6 . TRBV9 . TGTGCCAGCAGCGTAGGGGCAGAGAATTCACCCCTCCACTTT CASSVGAENSPLHF
TRBJ1-2 . TRBV18 many TGTGCCAGCTCACCCAGGGGTTGGGATGGCTACACCTTC CASSPRGWDGYTF
TRBJ2-7 TRBD2 TRBV7-2 few TGTGCCAGCCGGGCGGGAGGACCTTCGTACGAGCAGTACTTC CASRAGGPSYEQYF
TRBJ2-7 . TRBV18 . TGTGCCAGCTCACCAGGAGCAGGGCGAATCTCCTACGAGCAGTACTTC CASSPGAGRISYEQYF
TRBJ2-3 TRBD2 TRBV9 few TGTGCCAGCAGCGTAACAGCGGGAGTCAGTGGAGATACGCAGTATTTT CASSVTAGVSGDTQYF
TRBJ1-1 . TRBV19 once TGTGCCAGTACCCCTCTAGGGCGGAACACTGAAGCTTTCTTT CASTPLGRNTEAFF
TRBJ2-2 . TRBV24-1 . TGTGCCACCAGTGTGACAGGAGCGGGGGAGCTGTTTTTT CATSVTGAGELFF
TRBJ2-3 TRBD1 TRBV5-1 . TGCGCCAGCAGCTTGGCAGGGGGTAGCACAGATACGCAGTATTTT CASSLAGGSTDTQYF
TRBJ1-5 . TRBV2 . TGTGCCAGCAGTACTGGGGACCAGCCCCAGCATTTT CASSTGDQPQHF
TRBJ1-1 TRBD1 TRBV10-1 . TGCGCCAGCAGTGAGTCAGGACAGGGACAGGCTTTCTTT CASSESGQGQAFF
TRBJ2-3 . TRBV4-2 . TGTGCCAGCAGCCCCTCCGGGGGGCGTTTGGGCACAGATACGCAGTATTTT CASSPSGGRLGTDTQYF
TRBJ2-1 . TRBV5-1 once TGCGCCAGCAGCTTGGCCGGTATAACCTACAATGAGCAGTTCTTC CASSLAGITYNEQFF
TRBJ1-5 . TRBV6-6 . TGTGCCAGCAGTTCGGGAGCCCAGGGGCCCCAGCATTTT CASSSGAQGPQHF
TRBJ1-5 . TRBV10-2 . TGCGCCAGCAGTGAGTCTAGGGTGGGTCCTCCCCCAGGTCAGCCCCAGCATTTT CASSESRVGPPPGQPQHF
TRBJ2-1 . TRBV4-1 . TGCGCCAGCAGCCAAGGGTCGGCTAGTTTCAATGAGCAGTTCTTC CASSQGSASFNEQFF
TRBJ1-1 . TRBV19 . TGTGCCAGTAGATGGGTCCACCTGAACACTGAAGCTTTCTTT CASRWVHLNTEAFF